Following are 30 T cell receptor beta chains from one sample sequenced in a study of vaccination effects on CD4 cells after COVID-19. Their antigens are not known. With the ViraFEST assay, the study expanded antigen-specific CD4+ T cells using viral peptide pools, then sequenced them. After roughly ten days in culture, the CD4+ T cells were isolated. No vaccinee had earlier SARS-CoV-2 infection, and nucleocapsid antibodies were negative. Assay: immunoSEQ multiplex PCR; the TCRdb copy retains only in-frame clones and omits some. The sample comprises approximately 44,000 clones, roughly two thirds of which are singletons, and roughly 24% rests with the top ten. Material: CD4+ T cells from PBMCs cultured with HCoV-OC43 spike peptides, obtained before COVID-19 vaccination. The subset is: HCoV-OC43 spike overlapping peptide pool stimulation. These receptors originate from a human donor who received a COVID-19 vaccine.

The V and J genes are TRBV18 and TRBJ2-5; either TRBD1 or TRBD2 may supply D (5 bases each). Trimming shortened V by 2 bases and J by 0 bases, and 13 bases separated the two germline ends. The CDR3 has 16 amino acids. Germline assignment: CDR1 KGHSH and CDR2 LQKENI. CDR3 DNA: TGTGCCAGCTCACCATCTCGGGGCCGACACCAAGAGACCCAGTACTTC. This encodes CASSPSRGRHQETQYF.

J is TRBJ2-7 and V is TRBV5-1; D is perhaps TRBD1 (6 bases). V was pared by 1 base and J by 0 bases, with 11 bases between. The CDR3 has 15 residues. CDR1 and CDR2 (germline): SGHRS, YFSETQ. The CDR3 nucleotides read TGCGCCAGCAGCTTGTACATCAGGGGCTCCTACGAGCAGTACTTC. Encoded protein: CASSLYIRGSYEQYF.

The CDR3 loop reads CASSLMGSGNTIYF. The CDR3 bases are TGCGCCAGCAGCCTAATGGGCTCTGGAAACACCATATATTTT. The chain links TRBV4-3 to TRBJ1-3; D not certain. The CDR3 totals 14 residues. Germline V gene lookup returns CDR1 LGHNA and CDR2 YSLEER. V was cut by 4 bases and J by 0 bases, with 7 bases left in between.

This clone was detected only once. The V and J genes are TRBV28 and TRBJ1-1; D remains ambiguous. Germline CDR1 MDHEN, CDR2 SYDVKM. The CDR3 runs to 18 residues. V gave up 1 base and J gave up 0 bases, with 18 bases separating them. For the CDR3, the DNA is TGTGCCAGCAGTTTATCACCGAGTCCCGGGCGCGTGAACACTGAAGCTTTCTTT. Encoded protein: CASSLSPSPGRVNTEAFF.

This clone was recorded only once. The rearrangement uses TRBV20-1 and TRBJ2-7; possibly TRBD1 or TRBD2 for D (5 bases each). With 4 bases removed from V and 6 bases from J, the gap between germline ends came to 10 bases. There are 11 residues in the CDR3. Germline V lookup: CDR1 DFQATT, CDR2 SNEGSKA (reference sequence). The CDR3 sequence: CSANQGVEQYF. The DNA of the CDR3 is TGCAGTGCTAATCAGGGAGTCGAGCAGTACTTC.

This chain uses TRBV11-2 with TRBJ2-7, with TRBD2 matching over 10 bases. CDR1 is SGHAT and CDR2 is FQNNGV in the germline V gene. V gave up 5 bases and J gave up 2 bases; unmatched junction bases: 9. The CDR3 spans 16 residues. CDR3 bases: TGTGCCAGCAGCATAGCAGCGGGAGGGACTACCTACGAGCAGTACTTC. It codes for CASSIAAGGTTYEQYF.

This clone was seen only a few times. V is TRBV7-6 and J is TRBJ2-1; 10 bases agree with TRBD2. There are 15 residues in the CDR3. Per germline, CDR1 SGHVS and CDR2 FNYEAQ. V lost 5 bases, J lost 9 bases, and 10 bases stayed unmatched. The CDR3 sequence: CASSRSGGAEGEQFF. Written as DNA, the CDR3 is TGTGCCAGCAGCCGCAGCGGGGGGGCAGAAGGTGAGCAGTTCTTC.

CDR3 sequence (DNA): TGTGCCACCAGCAGAGACAGGGGAGAGACCCAGTACTTC. Translated: CATSRDRGETQYF. The chain uses TRBV15 and TRBJ2-5; tentatively, D is TRBD1 (6 bases). CDR1 and CDR2 (germline): LNHNV, YYDKDF (reference sequence). With 0 bases removed from V and 4 bases from J, the gap between germline ends came to 6 bases. This CDR3 region has 13 residues.

V gene TRBV6-4 combines with J gene TRBJ2-5, with TRBD2 matching over 12 bases. Germline-derived CDR1 and CDR2 are MRHNA and SNTAGT. The CDR3 is 14 amino acids. V was pared by 8 bases and J by 3 bases, with 4 bases of the junction left unmatched. This CDR3 is CASPPSGREETQYF. The CDR3, as DNA: TGTGCCAGCCCCCCTAGCGGGAGGGAAGAGACCCAGTACTTC.

The chain couples TRBV5-4 to TRBJ1-2; 10 nucleotides line up with TRBD1. V was clipped by 3 bases and J by 7 bases; unmatched bases: 12. The CDR3 loop spans 16 amino acids. Per germline, CDR1 SGHNT and CDR2 YYREEE (reference sequence). The CDR3: CASSSQRTGGVGGYTF. The CDR3 DNA reads as TGTGCCAGCAGCTCGCAACGGACAGGGGGAGTCGGTGGCTACACCTTC.

V gene TRBV7-2 combines with J gene TRBJ1-5, with 11 bases that match TRBD1. J lost 4 bases, V lost 5 bases, and 7 bases had no gene match. The CDR3 contains 16 residues. The germline V gene encodes CDR1 SGHTA and CDR2 FQGNSA. Here the CDR3 DNA reads TGTGCCAGCAGCAAGGGACAGGGGGGGCCGAATCAGCCCCAGCATTTT. Its translation is CASSKGQGGPNQPQHF.

The rearrangement uses TRBV7-9 and TRBJ2-7; D is possibly TRBD2 (6 bases). Deletions cut 2 bases from V and 0 bases from J, with 8 bases between. The CDR3 contains 14 residues. Looked up from germline, CDR1 is SEHNR and CDR2 is FQNEAQ (reference sequence). The DNA of the CDR3 is TGTGCCAGCAGCTTAAGGCGGGACTCCTACGAGCAGTACTTC. Encoded protein: CASSLRRDSYEQYF.

The V call is TRBV7-2, the J call TRBJ1-6; weak D call: TRBD1 (6 bases). Trimming shortened V by 3 bases and J by 9 bases, and 12 bases separated the two germline ends. The CDR3 runs 14 residues. Germline loops: CDR1 SGHTA, CDR2 FQGNSA. The CDR3 DNA sequence: TGTGCCAGCAGCTTTCACCAGGGGCCTTCACCCCTCCACTTT. Its protein is CASSFHQGPSPLHF.

This clone was seen a few times. The chain has TRBV6-5 and TRBJ1-5; unclear D gene. The germline gives CDR1 MNHEY, CDR2 SVGAGI. Between the trimmed V and J ends, which lost 5 bases and 7 bases, there was a span of 12 bases. The CDR3 is 13 residues long. The DNA for the CDR3 is TGTGCCAGCAGTCCTACGCTAGAACAGCCCCAGCATTTT. Its protein is CASSPTLEQPQHF.

The chain joins TRBV9 to TRBJ2-2; 7 bases map to TRBD2. The V gene's germline CDR1 is SGDLS and CDR2 YYNGEE. V lost 0 bases and J lost 4; bases outside the gene matches: 6. This CDR3 region has 16 residues. The CDR3: CASSVDGGGATGELFF. The CDR3 bases are TGTGCCAGCAGCGTAGACGGCGGGGGAGCCACCGGGGAGCTGTTTTTT.

This chain connects TRBV11-2 to TRBJ2-7, with TRBD1 as a possible D gene (6 bases). V lost 1 base to trimming and J lost 4 bases, with 14 bases between them. The CDR3 runs 15 residues. Germline CDR1 reads SGHAT; CDR2 reads FQNNGV. CDR3 DNA sequence: TGTGCCAGCAGCTTAGCTTTGGGACATGATTACGAGCAGTACTTC. It specifies CASSLALGHDYEQYF.

This clone was seen once. This rearrangement joins TRBV18 to TRBJ2-5, with D unclear. V lost 3 bases and J lost 2, with 7 bases in between. The CDR3 totals 13 residues. The germline V gene encodes CDR1 KGHSH and CDR2 LQKENI. The CDR3 sequence: CASSPTGQETQYF. DNA of the CDR3: TGTGCCAGCTCACCGACCGGTCAAGAGACCCAGTACTTC.

The gene calls are TRBV11-2 and TRBJ2-2; D gene ambiguous. This CDR3 is built from 13 residues. The germline gives CDR1 SGHAT, CDR2 FQNNGV. V was trimmed by 4 bases and J by 6 bases, leaving 9 bases between them. CDR3 nucleotide sequence: TGTGCCAGCAGCTCACTCGTCGCCGGGGAGCTGTTTTTT. Its translation: CASSSLVAGELFF.

The chain couples TRBV9 to TRBJ2-3; no clear D gene. CDR1 and CDR2 from the germline V gene are SGDLS and YYNGEE. V was trimmed by 0 bases and J by 2 bases, leaving 4 bases between them. The length of the CDR3 is 13 residues. The CDR3 loop reads CASSVDTTDTQYF. The CDR3 coding sequence is TGTGCCAGCAGCGTAGACACCACAGATACGCAGTATTTT.

The CDR3: CASSFTTGSYYEQYF. In DNA form, the CDR3 reads TGTGCCAGCAGCTTTACGACAGGGAGCTACTACGAGCAGTACTTC. The chain links TRBV14 to TRBJ2-7; 7 nucleotides align to TRBD1. The J segment lost 3 bases and the V segment lost 5 bases, leaving 10 bases of the junction unmatched. The CDR3 has 15 amino acids. Per the germline V gene, CDR1 is SGHDN and CDR2 is FVKESK.

The V and J genes are TRBV19 and TRBJ1-1, with D unclear. Trimming removed 2 bases from V and 1 base from J, with 5 bases in between. The germline gives CDR1 LNHDA, CDR2 SQIVND (reference sequence). The CDR3 has 13 amino acids. CDR3 in DNA: TGTGCCAGTAGTATAAATCGGAACACTGAAGCTTTCTTT. This codes for CASSINRNTEAFF.

V gene TRBV7-2 combines with J gene TRBJ1-5; possible D gene TRBD1, 5 bases. With 1 base removed from V and 0 bases from J, the gap between germline ends came to 10 bases. The CDR3 is made up of 16 amino acids. Germline V CDR1 and CDR2: SGHTA, FQGNSA. Written as DNA, the CDR3 is TGTGCCAGCAGCTTAGTGGGGCCCAATAGCAATCAGCCCCAGCATTTT. The encoded protein is CASSLVGPNSNQPQHF.

This chain joins TRBV18 and TRBJ2-7, with D maybe TRBD1 (5 bases). The CDR3 has 13 residues. The V end lost 0 bases, the J end lost 12 bases, and 15 bases lay between the germline ends. Germline CDR1 is KGHSH and CDR2 is LQKENI. The CDR3 sequence: CASSPPARDRRYF. The CDR3 DNA sequence: TGTGCCAGCTCACCACCCGCCCGAGACAGACGGTACTTC. The variable domain in full, with the rest retrieved from reference TRBV18 and TRBJ2-7, is NAGVMQNPRHLVRRRGQEARLRCSPMKGHSHVYWYRQLPEEGLKFMVYLQKENIIDESGMPKERFSAEFPKEGPSILRIQQVVRGDSAAYFCASSPPARDRRYFGPGTRLTVT.

The chain is built from TRBV3-1 (or the pseudogene TRBV3-2) and TRBJ2-7; a possible D gene is TRBD1 (5 bases). This CDR3 is 14 amino acids long. V was clipped by 4 bases and J by 0 bases, with 10 bases between them. Looked up from germline, CDR1 is LGHDT and CDR2 is YNNKEL (reference sequence). CDR3 sequence: CASSRQSLSYEQYF. The CDR3 DNA is TGTGCCAGCAGCCGACAGAGTCTCTCCTACGAGCAGTACTTC.

This sequence joins TRBV12-3 or TRBV12-4 and TRBJ1-1; D is ambiguous. V was clipped by 2 bases and J by 2 bases, with 6 bases between them. This CDR3 has 13 amino acids. Here the CDR3 reads CASSLKDNTEAFF. The CDR3 bases are TGTGCCAGCAGTTTAAAGGACAACACTGAAGCTTTCTTT.

The chain combines TRBV2 with TRBJ1-5, with a tentative D call TRBD1 (6 bases). The CDR3 is 14 residues long. Trimming pared 11 bases from V and 5 bases from J, leaving 19 bases between. The germline CDR1 and CDR2 sequences are SNHLY and FYNNEI. The CDR3 loop is CAGGRGVGDQPQHF. The CDR3 DNA follows: TGTGCCGGCGGGAGGGGGGTTGGGGATCAGCCCCAGCATTTT.

The chain is built from TRBV4-1 and TRBJ1-6; maybe TRBD1 (5 bases). V was cut by 0 bases and J by 9 bases, with 12 bases left in between. Germline V gene data show CDR1 as MGHRA and CDR2 as YSYEKL. This CDR3 is 15 amino acids long. The CDR3 sequence is CASSQDPAGRSPLHF. CDR3 DNA sequence: TGCGCCAGCAGCCAAGATCCGGCAGGGCGTTCACCCCTCCACTTT.

This chain uses TRBV3-1 (or the pseudogene TRBV3-2) with TRBJ2-1, with 13 bases lining up with TRBD2. The CDR3 is 17 amino acids. The V gene's germline CDR1 is LGHDT and CDR2 YNNKEL (reference sequence). The V segment lost 1 base and the J segment 1 base; nucleotides outside the gene matches: 1. The CDR3 DNA reads TGTGCCAGCAGCCAAGTACTAGCGGGGGGGTCCTACAATGAGCAGTTCTTC. Its protein is CASSQVLAGGSYNEQFF.

The chain links TRBV7-2 to TRBJ2-3; maybe TRBD1 (5 bases). The length of the CDR3 is 15 residues. In germline, CDR1 is SGHTA, CDR2 FQGNSA. Deletions cut 3 bases from V and 1 base from J, with 11 bases between. DNA for the CDR3: TGTGCCAGCAGCTTTAGTGGGGCTGGCACAGATACGCAGTATTTT. Its protein is CASSFSGAGTDTQYF.

The CDR3 bases are TGTGCCAGCTCACCTCAACCGACAGGTCCGAATGAAAAACTGTTTTTT. It specifies CASSPQPTGPNEKLFF. The chain combines TRBV18 with TRBJ1-4, with a weak D call TRBD1 (6 bases). V was clipped by 3 bases and J by 5 bases, with 16 bases between them. From germline, CDR1 is KGHSH and CDR2 LQKENI. CDR3 size: 16 residues.